This passage covers 24 T cell receptor beta chains from one sample sequenced in a study of cytomegalovirus exposure and HLA in healthy donors. Here immunoSEQ multiplex PCR was the method, and the copy in TCRdb shows in-frame clones only, minus some. Of approximately 210,000 clones detected, roughly 88% appear once; the ten largest clones hold more than 1.1%. Sequencing was carried out using PBMCs. All receptors derive from a young woman in good health and CMV-seronegative.

This chain links TRBV14 with TRBJ2-2; no reliable D call. Germline-derived CDR1 and CDR2 are SGHDN and FVKESK. V was clipped by 4 bases and J by 7 bases, with 13 bases between them. CDR3 length: 14 amino acids. The CDR3 region is CASSLDLVVGELFF. The CDR3 nucleotides read TGTGCCAGCAGCCTTGACTTGGTCGTCGGGGAGCTGTTTTTT.

The chain joins TRBV10-3 to TRBJ1-4; TRBD1 matches at 7 bases. V gave up 8 bases and J gave up 0 bases; unmatched junction bases: 3. This CDR3 spans 14 amino acids. Germline V lookup: CDR1 ENHRY, CDR2 SYGVKD. The CDR3 loop reads CAIRDSATNEKLFF. The DNA of the CDR3 is TGTGCCATCCGGGACAGCGCAACTAATGAAAAACTGTTTTTT.

The chain recombines TRBV5-6 with TRBJ2-1, with 9 bases aligning to TRBD2. The CDR3 runs 15 residues. J was trimmed by 5 bases and V by 2 bases; bases with no gene match: 5. CDR1 SGHDT and CDR2 YYEEEE come from the germline V gene. CDR3 nucleotide sequence: TGTGCCAGCAGCTTTAGGGGACTAGCCCACAATGAGCAGTTCTTC. As protein: CASSFRGLAHNEQFF.

The chain combines TRBV7-9 with TRBJ1-2, with D possibly TRBD1 on 5 matching bases. The germline gives CDR1 SEHNR, CDR2 FQNEAQ (reference sequence). CDR3 length: 15 amino acids. Trimming took off 2 bases at V and 6 bases at J, with 16 bases between the two ends. CDR3 loop: CASSLLLRKGDGYTF. CDR3 sequence (DNA): TGTGCCAGCAGCTTATTGTTAAGGAAAGGGGATGGCTACACCTTC.

The chain recombines TRBV14 with TRBJ1-1; D is perhaps TRBD1 (6 bases). This CDR3 comprises 15 residues. Trimming took off 5 bases at V and 0 bases at J, with 13 bases between the two ends. Looked up from germline, CDR1 is SGHDN and CDR2 is FVKESK. The CDR3 DNA sequence: TGTGCCAGCAGCGGAACAGGGCTACTGAACACTGAAGCTTTCTTT. Residues: CASSGTGLLNTEAFF.

CDR3 bases: TGTGCCTGGAGTAATAATGGACAGAGCTTCACCGGGGAGCTGTTTTTT. It encodes CAWSNNGQSFTGELFF. J is TRBJ2-2 and V is TRBV30; perhaps TRBD1 as D (6 bases). V lost 2 bases, J lost 4 bases, and 17 bases lay in between. This CDR3 comprises 16 residues. The germline V gene encodes CDR1 GTSNPN and CDR2 SVGIG (reference sequence).

The chain couples TRBV2 to TRBJ1-5, with 7 nucleotides matching TRBD1. Germline-derived CDR1 and CDR2 are SNHLY and FYNNEI. This CDR3 has 14 residues. Trimming took 7 bases from V and 7 from J; bases not matched to a gene: 10. The CDR3: CASKKTGNQQPQHF. The CDR3 DNA follows: TGTGCCAGCAAAAAGACAGGGAATCAGCAGCCCCAGCATTTT.

In its sample, this clone was seen once. CDR3 region: CASRRTDKSEAFF. CDR3 DNA: TGCGCCAGCAGACGGACAGATAAATCTGAAGCTTTCTTT. The chain recombines TRBV5-1 with TRBJ1-1; weak D call: TRBD1 (6 bases). Germline values: CDR1 SGHRS, CDR2 YFSETQ. Trimming left V 5 bases short and J 6 bases short, with 14 bases between. This CDR3 comprises 13 residues.

V is TRBV29-1 and J is TRBJ1-1; no clear D gene. Looked up from germline, CDR1 is SQVTM and CDR2 is ANQGSEA. This CDR3 is 10 amino acids long. Trimming stripped 4 bases from V and 3 bases from J, with 3 bases between. DNA for the CDR3: TGCAGCGTTGGCGACACTGAAGCTTTCTTT. Encoded protein: CSVGDTEAFF.

The rearrangement uses TRBV15 and TRBJ2-7, with a weak D call TRBD1 (6 bases). Trimming left V 4 bases short and J 4 bases short, with 14 bases between. Per the germline V gene, CDR1 is LNHNV and CDR2 is YYDKDF (reference sequence). CDR3 length: 14 residues. In DNA, the CDR3 is TGTGCCACCAGCAAAAGGACAGCAAAATACGAGCAGTACTTC. Protein sequence: CATSKRTAKYEQYF.

This chain connects TRBV6-4 to TRBJ2-1; 7 nucleotides align to TRBD2. Germline V gene data show CDR1 as MRHNA and CDR2 as SNTAGT. J lost 4 bases, V lost 2 bases, and 8 bases had no gene match. CDR3 length: 16 amino acids. The CDR3 DNA sequence: TGTGCCAGCAGTGACGCGGGAGAGAAGTTGTACAATGAGCAGTTCTTC. Amino acid sequence: CASSDAGEKLYNEQFF.

The rearrangement uses TRBV19 and TRBJ2-1; 9 bases are a match to TRBD1. CDR3 length: 13 amino acids. The germline V gene encodes CDR1 LNHDA and CDR2 SQIVND (reference sequence). V was pared by 4 bases and J by 8 bases, with 3 bases of the junction left unmatched. The CDR3 here is CASSRDRVDEQFF. As DNA, the CDR3 is TGTGCCAGTAGTAGGGACAGGGTGGATGAGCAGTTCTTC.

In this sample, this clone turned up a few times. The chain has TRBV15 and TRBJ2-7, with 11 bases lining up with TRBD1. Germline CDR1 is LNHNV and CDR2 is YYDKDF (reference sequence). This CDR3 has 18 amino acids. V shed 5 bases, J shed 7 bases, and the junction held 19 bases outside the gene matches. In DNA, the CDR3 is TGTGCCACCAGCCTTCTCTCCAACAGGGACAGGGGGTTAAAGGAGCAGTACTTC. Protein: CATSLLSNRDRGLKEQYF.

The chain carries TRBV6-1 and TRBJ2-1, with a possible D match to TRBD2 (5 bases). Germline V CDR1 and CDR2: MNHNS, SASEGT. The CDR3 contains 11 residues. V gave up 3 bases and J gave up 12 bases, with 9 bases separating them. CDR3 sequence reads: CASSETRVQFF. The CDR3 region has the DNA TGTGCCAGCAGTGAGACGCGGGTGCAGTTCTTC.

The chain joins TRBV27 to TRBJ2-2, with a weak D call TRBD1 (7 bases). The germline V gene encodes CDR1 MNHEY and CDR2 SMNVEV (reference sequence). CDR3 length: 17 amino acids. With 5 bases removed from V and 6 bases from J, the gap between germline ends came to 22 bases. The chain's CDR3 is CASSRNQGGRSPGELFF. The CDR3 nucleotides are TGTGCCAGCAGTCGAAACCAGGGGGGAAGAAGTCCCGGGGAGCTGTTTTTT.

In this sample, this clone turned up a few times. The rearrangement links TRBV5-6 to TRBJ1-4; weak D call: TRBD1 (6 bases). V shed 3 bases and J shed 8 bases, with 23 bases lying between them. The CDR3 covers 17 residues. CDR1 and CDR2 (germline): SGHDT, YYEEEE. CDR3 coding DNA: TGTGCCAGCAGCTCTCGCGGCGGACGGACAGTCGGAGAAAAACTGTTTTTT. Amino acids: CASSSRGGRTVGEKLFF. The whole variable domain, filled in from reference TRBV5-6 and TRBJ1-4, reads DAGVTQSPTHLIKTRGQQVTLRCSPKSGHDTVSWYQQALGQGPQFIFQYYEEEERQRGNFPDRFSGHQFPNYSSELNVNALLLGDSALYLCASSSRGGRTVGEKLFFGSGTQLSVL.

The rearrangement links TRBV11-3 to TRBJ2-1, with 7 bases lining up with TRBD1. Unmatched junction bases numbered 4, after V lost 5 bases and J lost 9 bases. The CDR3 extends over 12 amino acids. In germline, CDR1 is SGHNT, CDR2 YENEEA. The CDR3, as DNA: TGTGCCAGCAGCCCACCAGGGGGTGAGCAGTTCTTC. Translating gives CASSPPGGEQFF.

The chain employs TRBV7-9 and TRBJ1-1, with 8 bases lining up with TRBD1. This CDR3 comprises 16 residues. Trimming at V came to 2 bases and at J to 3 bases, leaving 8 bases not matched to a gene. Looked up from germline, CDR1 is SEHNR and CDR2 is FQNEAQ (reference sequence). The CDR3 bases are TGTGCCAGCAGCTTACGACGACAGGGGATTCACACTGAAGCTTTCTTT. Translation: CASSLRRQGIHTEAFF.

This sequence joins TRBV27 and TRBJ2-7; D perhaps matches TRBD1 (6 bases). The germline CDR1 and CDR2 sequences are MNHEY and SMNVEV (reference sequence). V lost 4 bases and J lost 7, with 17 bases in between. CDR3 length equals 14 residues. The CDR3 sequence is CASSYDQWGREQYF. The CDR3 region has the DNA TGTGCCAGCAGTTACGATCAATGGGGGCGTGAGCAGTACTTC.

This chain joins TRBV27 and TRBJ2-7; D not certain. V lost 0 bases to trimming and J lost 2 bases, with 14 bases between them. There are 16 residues in the CDR3. The germline V gene encodes CDR1 MNHEY and CDR2 SMNVEV (reference sequence). The CDR3, as DNA: TGTGCCAGCAGTTTATCCCGTTCCCTAGTACCCTACGAGCAGTACTTC. Protein product: CASSLSRSLVPYEQYF.

The rearrangement uses TRBV5-1 and TRBJ1-4; TRBD1 is a possible D gene (6 bases). Trimming pared 3 bases from V and 3 bases from J, leaving 18 bases between. CDR1 SGHRS and CDR2 YFSETQ come from the germline V gene. CDR3 length: 17 residues. The CDR3: CASSSTGQSGSNEKLFF. The CDR3 DNA reads TGCGCCAGCAGCTCTACCGGACAGTCGGGGTCTAATGAAAAACTGTTTTTT.

The chain combines TRBV4-1 with TRBJ1-3, with D possibly TRBD1 on 5 matching bases. This CDR3 is 16 amino acids long. Looked up from germline, CDR1 is MGHRA and CDR2 is YSYEKL. Trimming stripped 7 bases from V and 5 bases from J, with 21 bases between. The CDR3 region is CASNKNAVTGRNTIYF. DNA for the CDR3: TGCGCCAGCAACAAAAATGCGGTTACAGGCAGAAACACCATATATTTT.

The chain recombines TRBV27 with TRBJ1-5, with D perhaps TRBD1 (6 bases). V lost 4 bases and J 3 bases, leaving 19 bases between the germline ends. Looked up from germline, CDR1 is MNHEY and CDR2 is SMNVEV (reference sequence). The CDR3 length is 17 residues. CDR3 protein: CASSSRLLDRYNQPQHF. In nucleotides, the CDR3 is TGTGCCAGCAGTTCCCGACTCTTGGACAGATACAATCAGCCCCAGCATTTT.

CDR3 protein: CASSWVGGNTDTQYF. Written as DNA, the CDR3 is TGTGCCAGCAGCTGGGTCGGGGGGAACACAGATACGCAGTATTTT. This chain links TRBV7-3 with TRBJ2-3; 7 bases fit TRBD2. Germline CDR1 is SGHTA and CDR2 is FQGTGA. This CDR3 region has 15 residues. V was clipped by 4 bases and J by 2 bases; unmatched bases: 6. The full variable domain, rest sourced from reference TRBV7-3 and TRBJ2-3, is GAGVSQTPSNKVTEKGKYVELRCDPISGHTALYWYRQSLGQGPEFLIYFQGTGAADDSGLPNDRFFAVRPEGSVSTLKIQRTERGDSAVYLCASSWVGGNTDTQYFGPGTRLTVL.